Below are 31 T cell receptor beta chains sequenced from a single sample in a study of cytomegalovirus exposure and HLA in healthy donors. TCRdb keeps only in-frame clones here, not all; method: immunoSEQ multiplex PCR. The data show some 130,000 clones, approximately 82% seen once. The sample consisted of PBMCs. Source of these receptors: a man aged 25 to 45 in good health and CMV-seropositive.

This clone was picked up a small number of times. The gene calls are TRBV27 and TRBJ1-5; D might be TRBD1 (5 bases). From germline, CDR1 is MNHEY and CDR2 SMNVEV (reference sequence). The CDR3 loop spans 14 amino acids. V was trimmed by 4 bases and J by 3 bases, leaving 10 bases between them. In DNA, the CDR3 is TGTGCCAGCAGTTCCCAGGGATACAATCAGCCCCAGCATTTT. Protein sequence: CASSSQGYNQPQHF.

This clone has a single count. CDR3 protein: CASSSTLTQGGQPQHF. The DNA of the CDR3 is TGTGCCAGCAGTTCAACCTTGACTCAGGGAGGACAGCCCCAGCATTTT. The gene calls are TRBV27 and TRBJ1-5, with a tentative D call TRBD1 (5 bases). V was trimmed by 4 bases and J by 7 bases, leaving 20 bases between them. The CDR3 loop spans 16 amino acids. The germline gives CDR1 MNHEY, CDR2 SMNVEV (reference sequence).

The rearrangement joins TRBV27 to TRBJ1-3; the D is unclear. CDR1 and CDR2 from the germline V gene are MNHEY and SMNVEV (reference sequence). Trimming removed 3 bases from V and 0 bases from J, with 6 bases in between. This CDR3 has 14 residues. The chain's CDR3 is CASSFSISGNTIYF. CDR3 DNA sequence: TGTGCCAGCAGTTTCAGTATCTCTGGAAACACCATATATTTT.

CDR3 coding DNA: TGTGCCAGTAGTGGGGGAACAGGGGGAGATACGCAGTATTTT. Protein sequence: CASSGGTGGDTQYF. V gene TRBV19 combines with J gene TRBJ2-3; 8 positions agree with TRBD1. The germline CDR1 and CDR2 sequences are LNHDA and SQIVND (reference sequence). The CDR3 consists of 14 residues. V was clipped by 5 bases and J by 5 bases; unmatched bases: 6.

The chain carries TRBV5-1 and TRBJ1-3; 11 positions match TRBD1. Germline lookup yields CDR1 SGHRS and CDR2 YFSETQ. CDR3 length equals 16 residues. V shed 0 bases, J shed 4 bases, and the junction held 3 bases outside the gene matches. The CDR3 coding sequence is TGCGCCAGCAGCTTGGCCGGACAGGGGGCAGGAAACACCATATATTTT. It is translated as CASSLAGQGAGNTIYF.

This chain connects TRBV7-8 to TRBJ1-1; 7 bases match TRBD1. The CDR3 is made up of 17 amino acids. The germline V gene encodes CDR1 SGHVS and CDR2 FQNEAQ. V lost 1 base, J lost 0 bases, and 8 bases stayed unmatched. The chain's CDR3 is CASSLGYRGQLNTEAFF. In DNA, the CDR3 is TGTGCCAGCAGCTTAGGTTACCGGGGACAGCTGAACACTGAAGCTTTCTTT.

The rearrangement uses TRBV7-2 and TRBJ1-1, with D perhaps matching TRBD1 (6 bases). The CDR3 length is 14 residues. Trimming removed 1 base from V and 4 bases from J, with 10 bases in between. From germline, CDR1 is SGHTA and CDR2 FQGNSA. The CDR3 DNA follows: TGTGCCAGCAGCTTAGGAGGACAGACCACTGAAGCTTTCTTT. This codes for CASSLGGQTTEAFF.

This clone has a single count. This chain uses TRBV5-1 with TRBJ2-1; TRBD2 aligns across 11 bases. The CDR3 has 17 amino acids. Trimming at V came to 4 bases and at J to 0 bases, leaving 6 bases not matched to a gene. Germline lookup yields CDR1 SGHRS and CDR2 YFSETQ. CDR3 DNA sequence: TGCGCCAGCAGCCTAGCGGGGGGCCCGAGCTCCTACAATGAGCAGTTCTTC. Amino acid sequence: CASSLAGGPSSYNEQFF. Drawing the rest from reference TRBV5-1 and TRBJ2-1, the complete variable domain is KAGVTQTPRYLIKTRGQQVTLSCSPISGHRSVSWYQQTPGQGLQFLFEYFSETQRNKGNFPGRFSGRQFSNSRSEMNVSTLELGDSALYLCASSLAGGPSSYNEQFFGPGTRLTVL.

The genes are TRBV5-4 and TRBJ1-1, with 7 nucleotides matching TRBD1. The CDR3 runs 15 residues. The V segment lost 2 bases and the J segment 1 base; nucleotides outside the gene matches: 5. The germline gives CDR1 SGHNT, CDR2 YYREEE (reference sequence). CDR3 nucleotides: TGTGCCAGCAGCTTCTCGACAGGGCAGAACACTGAAGCTTTCTTT. This translates into CASSFSTGQNTEAFF. Drawing the rest from reference TRBV5-4 and TRBJ1-1, the complete variable domain is ETGVTQSPTHLIKTRGQQVTLRCSSQSGHNTVSWYQQALGQGPQFIFQYYREEENGRGNFPPRFSGLQFPNYSSELNVNALELDDSALYLCASSFSTGQNTEAFFGQGTRLTVV.

The chain links TRBV5-4 to TRBJ1-2; 7 bases match TRBD1. Germline CDR1 and CDR2: SGHNT and YYREEE (reference sequence). Losses at the gene ends were 0 bases for V and 4 bases for J; bases not matched to a gene: 3. The CDR3 loop spans 14 amino acids. For the CDR3, the DNA is TGTGCCAGCAGCTTGGACAGGGGTACCTATGGCTACACCTTC. Translation gives CASSLDRGTYGYTF.

The chain carries TRBV9 and TRBJ1-1; TRBD1 matches at 10 bases. This CDR3 has 14 residues. CDR1 is SGDLS, CDR2 YYNGEE, per germline. Unmatched junction bases numbered 5, after V lost 2 bases and J lost 7 bases. CDR3 amino acids: CASSVGQGFGEAFF. DNA for the CDR3: TGTGCCAGCAGCGTGGGACAGGGGTTCGGTGAAGCTTTCTTT.

J is TRBJ2-5 and V is TRBV6-6, with 7 bases identical to TRBD2. The germline gives CDR1 MNHNY, CDR2 SVGAGI (reference sequence). V trimming: 2 bases; J trimming: 5 bases; junction bases outside the gene matches: 5. The CDR3 length is 14 residues. CDR3 region: CASSYGGGQETQYF. The CDR3 DNA reads as TGTGCCAGCAGTTACGGGGGGGGTCAGGAGACCCAGTACTTC.

Only a few counts were recorded for this clone. The V gene is TRBV4-1, the J gene TRBJ2-7; D possibly corresponds to TRBD1 (6 bases). The CDR3 is made up of 15 amino acids. Germline CDR1 is MGHRA and CDR2 is YSYEKL. Deletions cut 0 bases from V and 1 base from J, with 10 bases between. The CDR3 DNA reads TGCGCCAGCAGCCAAGATAGGGGGACATCCTACGAGCAGTACTTC. It specifies CASSQDRGTSYEQYF.

The chain carries TRBV7-9 and TRBJ2-7; D is possibly TRBD1 (5 bases). Germline V CDR1 and CDR2: SEHNR, FQNEAQ (reference sequence). There are 15 residues in the CDR3. Trimming took off 2 bases at V and 0 bases at J, with 11 bases between the two ends. This chain's CDR3 is CASSLLDSFSYEQYF. CDR3 bases: TGTGCCAGCAGCTTACTCGACAGCTTCTCCTACGAGCAGTACTTC.

This rearrangement joins TRBV25-1 to TRBJ2-5; 7 nucleotides line up with TRBD2. Looked up from germline, CDR1 is MGHDK and CDR2 is SYGVNS. V shed 5 bases and J 5 bases; nucleotides not matched to a gene: 11. The CDR3 spans 15 residues. CDR3 in amino acids: CASSPPHREVETQYF. The CDR3 DNA follows: TGTGCCAGCAGTCCGCCCCACCGGGAGGTGGAGACCCAGTACTTC.

This clone was seen only once. This chain connects TRBV25-1 to TRBJ2-7, with 9 bases aligning to TRBD2. After removal of 3 bases from V and 5 bases from J, the junction contained 11 bases not matched to a gene. There are 16 residues in the CDR3. Germline CDR1 and CDR2: MGHDK and SYGVNS. CDR3 coding DNA: TGTGCCAGCAGTGATCCCGGTGTAGCGGGAGCACACGAGCAGTACTTC. It is translated as CASSDPGVAGAHEQYF.

This clone was found once. The CDR3 spells CASSPRTGGTEAFF. CDR3 sequence (DNA): TGTGCCAGCAGCCCACGGACAGGAGGCACTGAAGCTTTCTTT. The V and J genes are TRBV9 and TRBJ1-1; TRBD1 matches at 7 bases. The CDR3 is 14 residues long. V shed 4 bases, J shed 4 bases, and the junction held 7 bases outside the gene matches. CDR1 SGDLS and CDR2 YYNGEE come from the germline V gene.

The table lists this clone with a count of one. V is TRBV7-3 and J is TRBJ2-5; perhaps TRBD1 as D (7 bases). Germline V gene lookup returns CDR1 SGHTA and CDR2 FQGTGA. The CDR3 spans 14 residues. With 5 bases removed from V and 2 bases from J, the gap between germline ends came to 12 bases. The CDR3 nucleotides are TGTGCCAGCAGCCTCCAGGGGGGTCAAGAGACCCAGTACTTC. This sequence encodes CASSLQGGQETQYF.

The genes are TRBV6-5 and TRBJ1-2; tentatively, D is TRBD1 (5 bases). Trimming removed 5 bases at V and 8 bases at J, with 9 bases between. Germline CDR1 is MNHEY and CDR2 is SVGAGI. This CDR3 region has 11 residues. CDR3 sequence: CASSPGFGYTF. As DNA, the CDR3 is TGTGCCAGCAGTCCAGGGTTCGGCTACACCTTC.

This rearrangement joins TRBV2 to TRBJ1-1, with TRBD1 matching over 8 bases. J lost 4 bases, V lost 7 bases, and 8 bases had no gene match. The length of the CDR3 is 14 residues. Germline V CDR1 and CDR2: SNHLY, FYNNEI. The CDR3 DNA follows: TGTGCCAGCATGGGGACAGGCAAGAGCACTGAAGCTTTCTTT. Translating it yields CASMGTGKSTEAFF.

The rearrangement joins TRBV2 to TRBJ2-5; 11 nucleotides match TRBD2. The V gene's germline CDR1 is SNHLY and CDR2 FYNNEI. J gave up 9 bases and V 11 bases, and 8 bases lay outside the gene matches. This CDR3 comprises 12 residues. CDR3 sequence reads: CAGGLAATAQYF. CDR3 coding DNA: TGTGCCGGGGGACTAGCGGCTACGGCCCAGTACTTC.

The J gene is TRBJ1-3, the V gene TRBV2; the D is unclear. Per the germline V gene, CDR1 is SNHLY and CDR2 is FYNNEI. V was pared by 6 bases and J by 0 bases, with 18 bases between. The CDR3 is 17 amino acids. Written as DNA, the CDR3 is TGTGCCAGCAGCTTCCCCCTCCAGGCGGGCTCTGGAAACACCATATATTTT. Translation: CASSFPLQAGSGNTIYF.

On this clone itself: At one boundary the junction diverges from the germline segment, which might be a read error. This chain connects TRBV18 to TRBJ1-2, with TRBD1 matching over 7 bases. Germline V lookup: CDR1 KGHSH, CDR2 LQKENI. The CDR3 covers 15 residues. This CDR3 is CASSPGQTTFYGYTF. The CDR3 nucleotides are TGTGCCAGCTCACCGGGACAGACTACTTTCTATGGTTACACCTTC.

The chain carries TRBV5-1 and TRBJ2-1; possible D gene TRBD2, 5 bases. This CDR3 has 12 residues. The ends were cut back, 0 bases at V and 8 bases at J, with 6 bases in the middle. The germline V gene encodes CDR1 SGHRS and CDR2 YFSETQ. The CDR3, as DNA: TGCGCCAGCAGCTTGGTGAGGGATGAGCAGTTCTTC. Protein: CASSLVRDEQFF.

The sample holds one count of this clone. The gene calls are TRBV7-7 and TRBJ2-5; 13 nucleotides align to TRBD2. The germline CDR1 and CDR2 sequences are SSHAT and FNYEAQ (reference sequence). The CDR3 extends over 16 amino acids. V lost 3 bases, J lost 5 bases, and 6 bases stayed unmatched. The CDR3 region is CASSLGLAGIRETQYF. In DNA, the CDR3 is TGTGCCAGCAGCTTGGGACTAGCGGGAATTAGGGAGACCCAGTACTTC.

Details on this clone: Other nucleotide sequences in the sample specify the same CDR3. The CDR3 DNA sequence: TGTGCCAGCAGCGTAGTGGCGGGCAGCACAGATACGCAGTATTTT. Translating gives CASSVVAGSTDTQYF. The chain couples TRBV9 to TRBJ2-3; D perhaps matches TRBD2 (5 bases). Germline lookup yields CDR1 SGDLS and CDR2 YYNGEE. CDR3 length equals 15 residues. Deletions cut 0 bases from V and 0 bases from J, with 8 bases between.

The table lists this clone with a few counts. The V gene is TRBV6-1, the J gene TRBJ1-3; TRBD1 aligns across 8 bases. Germline V gene data show CDR1 as MNHNS and CDR2 as SASEGT. There are 15 residues in the CDR3. V gave up 6 bases and J gave up 3 bases; unmatched junction bases: 7. The CDR3 bases are TGTGCCAGCAGACGGGGACAGGACCTTGGAAACACCATATATTTT. The encoded protein is CASRRGQDLGNTIYF.

The V gene is TRBV7-9, the J gene TRBJ2-7; 12 nucleotides line up with TRBD2. Germline CDR1 and CDR2: SEHNR and FQNEAQ (reference sequence). The CDR3 extends over 15 amino acids. V lost 5 bases, J lost 1 base, and 3 bases stayed unmatched. This CDR3 reads CASSTTSGGSYEQYF. In DNA form, the CDR3 reads TGTGCCAGCAGCACGACTAGCGGGGGATCCTACGAGCAGTACTTC.

The chain couples TRBV27 to TRBJ2-3; 7 bases match TRBD2. Germline values: CDR1 MNHEY, CDR2 SMNVEV (reference sequence). V lost 3 bases to trimming and J lost 2 bases; unmatched junction nucleotides: 11. The CDR3 totals 17 residues. The CDR3 nucleotides read TGTGCCAGCAGTTTGGAGCGGGGAGTGGGACTCACAGATACGCAGTATTTT. Translating it yields CASSLERGVGLTDTQYF.

The V gene is TRBV5-4, the J gene TRBJ2-6; TRBD2 aligns across 14 bases. The CDR3 is made up of 19 amino acids. Germline V gives CDR1 SGHNT, CDR2 YYREEE (reference sequence). Trimming removed 3 bases from V and 1 base from J; junction bases left unmatched: 6. CDR3 residues: CASSSFGTSGGSGANVLTF. The CDR3 nucleotides read TGTGCCAGCAGCTCATTCGGGACTAGCGGGGGATCTGGGGCCAACGTCCTGACTTTC.

The V call is TRBV6-6, the J call TRBJ1-4; 8 nucleotides match TRBD1. V was clipped by 6 bases and J by 0 bases; unmatched bases: 3. The germline V gene has CDR1 MNHNY and CDR2 SVGAGI (reference sequence). The CDR3 runs to 15 residues. CDR3 residues: CASRRDRTTNEKLFF. The DNA for the CDR3 is TGTGCCAGCAGAAGGGACAGGACAACTAATGAAAAACTGTTTTTT.